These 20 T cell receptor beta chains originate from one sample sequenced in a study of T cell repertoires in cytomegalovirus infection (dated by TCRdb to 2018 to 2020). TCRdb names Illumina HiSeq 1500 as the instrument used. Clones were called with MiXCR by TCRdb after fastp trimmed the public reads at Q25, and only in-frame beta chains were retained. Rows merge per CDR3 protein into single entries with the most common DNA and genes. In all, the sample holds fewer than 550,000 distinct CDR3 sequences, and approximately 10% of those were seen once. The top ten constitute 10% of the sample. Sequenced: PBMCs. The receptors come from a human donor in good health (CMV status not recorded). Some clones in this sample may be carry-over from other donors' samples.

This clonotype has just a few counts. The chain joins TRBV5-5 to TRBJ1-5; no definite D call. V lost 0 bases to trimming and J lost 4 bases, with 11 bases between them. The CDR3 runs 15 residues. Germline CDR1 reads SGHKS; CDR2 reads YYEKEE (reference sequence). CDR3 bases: TGTGCCAGCAGCTTGGCTGGCAGCCGTAATCAGCCCCAGCATTTT. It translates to CASSLAGSRNQPQHF.

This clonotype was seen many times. The chain's CDR3 is CASRARREALYSNQPQHF. The CDR3 DNA sequence: TGTGCCAGCAGGGCCCGCCGGGAGGCCCTTTATAGCAATCAGCCCCAGCATTTT. The V call is TRBV28, the J call TRBJ1-5; no clear D gene. Trimming cost V 6 bases and J 0 bases, with 21 bases left between them. The length of the CDR3 is 18 residues. CDR1 MDHEN and CDR2 SYDVKM come from the germline V gene.

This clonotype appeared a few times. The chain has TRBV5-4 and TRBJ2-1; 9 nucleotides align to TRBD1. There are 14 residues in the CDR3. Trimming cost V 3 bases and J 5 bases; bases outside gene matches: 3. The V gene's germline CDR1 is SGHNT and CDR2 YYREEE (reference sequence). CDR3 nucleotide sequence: TGTGCCAGCAGCTACAGGGGGCTCGACAATGAGCAGTTCTTC. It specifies CASSYRGLDNEQFF.

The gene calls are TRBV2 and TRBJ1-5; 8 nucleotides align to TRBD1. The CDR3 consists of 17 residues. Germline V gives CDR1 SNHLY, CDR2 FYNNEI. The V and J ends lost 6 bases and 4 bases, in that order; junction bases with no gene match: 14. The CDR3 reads CASSPSLWTGTNQPQHF. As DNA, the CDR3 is TGTGCCAGCAGCCCCTCTCTCTGGACAGGGACGAATCAGCCCCAGCATTTT.

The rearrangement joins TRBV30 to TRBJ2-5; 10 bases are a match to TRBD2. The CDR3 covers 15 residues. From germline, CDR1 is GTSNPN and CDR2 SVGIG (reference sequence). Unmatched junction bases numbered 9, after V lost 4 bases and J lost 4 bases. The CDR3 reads CAWMESGRAGETQYF. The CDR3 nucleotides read TGTGCCTGGATGGAGAGCGGGAGGGCCGGAGAGACCCAGTACTTC. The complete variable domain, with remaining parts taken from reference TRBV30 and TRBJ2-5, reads SQTIHQWPATLVQPVGSPLSLECTVEGTSNPNLYWYRQAAGRGLQLLFYSVGIGQISSEVPQNLSASRPQDRQFILSSKKLLLSDSGFYLCAWMESGRAGETQYFGPGTRLLVL.

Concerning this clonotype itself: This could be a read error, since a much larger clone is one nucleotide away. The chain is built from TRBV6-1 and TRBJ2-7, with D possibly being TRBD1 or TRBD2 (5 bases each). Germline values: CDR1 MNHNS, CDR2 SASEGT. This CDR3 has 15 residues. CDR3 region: CASRARDGNSDEQYF. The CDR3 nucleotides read TGTGCCAGCCGTGCTCGGGACGGAAACTCCGACGAGCAGTACTTC.

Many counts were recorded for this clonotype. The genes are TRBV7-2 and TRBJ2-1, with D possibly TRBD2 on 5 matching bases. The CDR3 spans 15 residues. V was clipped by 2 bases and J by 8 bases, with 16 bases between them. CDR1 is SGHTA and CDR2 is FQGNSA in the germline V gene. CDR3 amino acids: CASSLTYPPRDEQFF. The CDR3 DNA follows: TGTGCCAGCAGCTTAACTTACCCGCCGCGGGATGAGCAGTTCTTC.

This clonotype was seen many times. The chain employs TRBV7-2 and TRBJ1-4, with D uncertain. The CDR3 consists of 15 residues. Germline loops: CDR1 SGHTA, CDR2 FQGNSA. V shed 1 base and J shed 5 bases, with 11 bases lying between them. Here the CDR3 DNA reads TGTGCCAGCAGCTTAGTTGTGACACCAAATGAAAAACTGTTTTTT. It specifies CASSLVVTPNEKLFF.

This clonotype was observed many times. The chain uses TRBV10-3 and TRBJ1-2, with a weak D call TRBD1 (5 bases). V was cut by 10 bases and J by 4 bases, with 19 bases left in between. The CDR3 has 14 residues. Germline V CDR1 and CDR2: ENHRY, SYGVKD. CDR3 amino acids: CATTPGGEGYGYTF. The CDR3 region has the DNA TGTGCCACAACTCCCGGGGGTGAGGGCTATGGCTACACCTTC.

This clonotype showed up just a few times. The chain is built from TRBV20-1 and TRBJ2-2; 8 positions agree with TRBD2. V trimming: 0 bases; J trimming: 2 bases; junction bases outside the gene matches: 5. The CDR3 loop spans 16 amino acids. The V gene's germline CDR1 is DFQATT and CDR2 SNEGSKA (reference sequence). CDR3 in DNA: TGCAGTGCTAGAGATCGGGGGGGGCCAAACACCGGGGAGCTGTTTTTT. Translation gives CSARDRGGPNTGELFF.

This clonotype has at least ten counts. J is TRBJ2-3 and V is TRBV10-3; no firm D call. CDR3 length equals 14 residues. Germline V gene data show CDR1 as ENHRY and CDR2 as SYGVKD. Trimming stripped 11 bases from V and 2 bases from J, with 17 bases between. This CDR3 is CASSPGWNTDTQYF. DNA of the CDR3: TGTGCCTCCTCACCCGGGTGGAACACAGATACGCAGTATTTT.

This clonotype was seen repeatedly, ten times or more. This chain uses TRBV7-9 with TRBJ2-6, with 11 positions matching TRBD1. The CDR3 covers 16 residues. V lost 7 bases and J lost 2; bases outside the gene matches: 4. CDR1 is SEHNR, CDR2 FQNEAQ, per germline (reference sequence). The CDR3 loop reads CASTGTGGPGANVLTF. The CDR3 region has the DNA TGTGCCAGCACCGGGACAGGGGGGCCTGGGGCCAACGTCCTGACTTTC.

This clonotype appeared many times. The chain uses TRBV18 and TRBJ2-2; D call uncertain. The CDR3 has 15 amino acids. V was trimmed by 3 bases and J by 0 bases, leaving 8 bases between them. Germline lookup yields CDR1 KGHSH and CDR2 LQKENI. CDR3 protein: CASSPDGSNTGELFF. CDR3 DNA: TGTGCCAGCTCACCGGACGGCTCGAACACCGGGGAGCTGTTTTTT.

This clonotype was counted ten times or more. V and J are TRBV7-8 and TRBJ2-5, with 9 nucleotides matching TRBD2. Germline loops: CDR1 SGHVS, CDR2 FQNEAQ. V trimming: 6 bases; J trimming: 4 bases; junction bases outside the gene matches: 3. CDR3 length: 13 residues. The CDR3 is CASRGTSRETQYF. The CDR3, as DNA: TGTGCCAGCAGGGGGACTAGCCGAGAGACCCAGTACTTC.

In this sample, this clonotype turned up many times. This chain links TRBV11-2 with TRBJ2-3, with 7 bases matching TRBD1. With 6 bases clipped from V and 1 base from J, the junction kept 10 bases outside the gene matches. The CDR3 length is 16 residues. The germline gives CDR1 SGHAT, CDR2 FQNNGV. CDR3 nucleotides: TGTGCCAGCAGACCTGAAGGGGGCGGTCGCACAGATACGCAGTATTTT. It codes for CASRPEGGGRTDTQYF.

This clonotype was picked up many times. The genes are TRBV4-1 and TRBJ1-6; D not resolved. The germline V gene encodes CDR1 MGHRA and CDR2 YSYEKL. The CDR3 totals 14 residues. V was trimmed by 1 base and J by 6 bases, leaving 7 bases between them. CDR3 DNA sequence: TGCGCCAGCAGCCAAGGCCCCTCTAATTCACCCCTCCACTTT. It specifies CASSQGPSNSPLHF.

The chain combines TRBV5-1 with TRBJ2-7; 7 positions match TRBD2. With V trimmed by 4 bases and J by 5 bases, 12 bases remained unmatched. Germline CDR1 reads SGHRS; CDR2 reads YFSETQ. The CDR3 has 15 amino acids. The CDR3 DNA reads TGCGCCAGCAGCCGGGCTAGCGGAGGGGCTAACGAGCAGTACTTC. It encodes CASSRASGGANEQYF.

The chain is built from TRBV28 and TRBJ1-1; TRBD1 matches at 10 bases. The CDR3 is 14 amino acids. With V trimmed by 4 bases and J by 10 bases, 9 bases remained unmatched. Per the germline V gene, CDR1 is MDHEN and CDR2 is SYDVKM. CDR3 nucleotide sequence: TGTGCCAGCAGTTATCTCCGGGACAGGGGACGAGCTTTCTTT. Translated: CASSYLRDRGRAFF. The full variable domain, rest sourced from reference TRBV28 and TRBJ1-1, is DVKVTQSSRYLVKRTGEKVFLECVQDMDHENMFWYRQDPGLGLRLIYFSYDVKMKEKGDIPEGYSVSREKKERFSLILESASTNQTSMYLCASSYLRDRGRAFFGQGTRLTVV.

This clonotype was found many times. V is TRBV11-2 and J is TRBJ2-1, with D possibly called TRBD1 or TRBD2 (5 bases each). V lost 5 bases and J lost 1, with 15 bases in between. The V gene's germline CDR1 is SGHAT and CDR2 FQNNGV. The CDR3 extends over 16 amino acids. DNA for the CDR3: TGTGCCAGCAGCCCCTGGGGGACGGAATCCTACAATGAGCAGTTCTTC. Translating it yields CASSPWGTESYNEQFF.

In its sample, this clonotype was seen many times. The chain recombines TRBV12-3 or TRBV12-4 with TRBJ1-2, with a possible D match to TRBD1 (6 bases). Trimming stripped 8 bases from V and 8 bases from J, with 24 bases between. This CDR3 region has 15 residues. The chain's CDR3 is CASAGRGAQRGGYTF. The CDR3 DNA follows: TGTGCCAGCGCTGGGCGGGGGGCTCAACGAGGAGGCTACACCTTC.